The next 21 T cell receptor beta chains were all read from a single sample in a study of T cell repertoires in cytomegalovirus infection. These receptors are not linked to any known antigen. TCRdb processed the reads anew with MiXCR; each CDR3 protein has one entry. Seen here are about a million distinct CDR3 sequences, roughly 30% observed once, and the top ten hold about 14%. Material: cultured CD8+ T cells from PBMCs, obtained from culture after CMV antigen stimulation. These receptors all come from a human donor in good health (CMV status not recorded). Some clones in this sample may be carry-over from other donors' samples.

CDR3 residues: CASRPWTSTNEKLFF. The CDR3 nucleotides are TGTGCCAGCAGGCCATGGACATCAACTAATGAAAAACTGTTTTTT. The V gene is TRBV28, the J gene TRBJ1-4, with TRBD1 as a possible D gene (5 bases). Trimming pared 6 bases from V and 0 bases from J, leaving 11 bases between. Germline V gives CDR1 MDHEN, CDR2 SYDVKM. The CDR3 has 15 residues.

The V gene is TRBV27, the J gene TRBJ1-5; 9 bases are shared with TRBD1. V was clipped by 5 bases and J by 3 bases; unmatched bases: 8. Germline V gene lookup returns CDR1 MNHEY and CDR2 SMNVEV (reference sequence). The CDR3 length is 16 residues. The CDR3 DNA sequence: TGTGCCAGCAGTGGTCCGGGACAGGGATACAATCAGCCCCAGCATTTT. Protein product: CASSGPGQGYNQPQHF.

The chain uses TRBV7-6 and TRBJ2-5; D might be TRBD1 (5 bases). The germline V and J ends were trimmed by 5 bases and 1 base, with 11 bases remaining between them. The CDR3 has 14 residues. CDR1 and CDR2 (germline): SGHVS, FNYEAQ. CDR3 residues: CASSARQPQETQYF. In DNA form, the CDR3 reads TGTGCCAGCAGCGCCCGACAGCCCCAAGAGACCCAGTACTTC.

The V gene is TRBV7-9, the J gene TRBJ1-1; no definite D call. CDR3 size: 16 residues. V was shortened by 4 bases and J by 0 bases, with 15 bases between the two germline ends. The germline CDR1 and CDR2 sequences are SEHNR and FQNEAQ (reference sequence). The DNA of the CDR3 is TGTGCCAGCAGCTACCCGAGGGAGTCGGTGAACACTGAAGCTTTCTTT. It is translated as CASSYPRESVNTEAFF.

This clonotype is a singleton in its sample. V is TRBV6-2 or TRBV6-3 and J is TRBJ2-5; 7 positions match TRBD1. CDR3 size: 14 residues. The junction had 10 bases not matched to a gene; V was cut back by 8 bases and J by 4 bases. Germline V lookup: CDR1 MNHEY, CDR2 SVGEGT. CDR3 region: CASRDRAGTETQYF. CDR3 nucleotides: TGTGCCAGCCGTGACAGGGCCGGAACAGAGACCCAGTACTTC.

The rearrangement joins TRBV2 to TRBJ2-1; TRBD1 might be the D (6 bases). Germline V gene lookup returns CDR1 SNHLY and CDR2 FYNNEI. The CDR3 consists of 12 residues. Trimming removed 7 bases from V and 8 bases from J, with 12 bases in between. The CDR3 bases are TGTGCCAGCATGGACAGTTGGGATGAGCAGTTCTTC. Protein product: CASMDSWDEQFF.

The CDR3 coding sequence is TGTGCCAGCAGCACCGGGACTAGCCCCCAGTACTTC. Translating gives CASSTGTSPQYF. The chain joins TRBV7-2 to TRBJ2-5; TRBD2 aligns across 9 bases. V dropped 5 bases and J dropped 9; count of bases not matched to a gene: 4. The CDR3 loop spans 12 amino acids. The V gene's germline CDR1 is SGHTA and CDR2 FQGNSA.

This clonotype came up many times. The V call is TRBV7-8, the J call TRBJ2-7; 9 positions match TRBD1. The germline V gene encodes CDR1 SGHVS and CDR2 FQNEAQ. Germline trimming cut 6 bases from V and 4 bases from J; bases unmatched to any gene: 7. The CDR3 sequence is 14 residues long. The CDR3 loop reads CASRFGTGTYEQYF. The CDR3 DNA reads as TGTGCCAGCAGATTCGGGACAGGGACTTACGAGCAGTACTTC. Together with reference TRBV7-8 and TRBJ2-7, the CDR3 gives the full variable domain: GAGVSQSPRYKVAKRGQDVALRCDPISGHVSLFWYQQALGQGPEFLTYFQNEAQLDKSGLPSDRFFAERPEGSVSTLKIQRTQQEDSAVYLCASRFGTGTYEQYFGPGTRLTVT.

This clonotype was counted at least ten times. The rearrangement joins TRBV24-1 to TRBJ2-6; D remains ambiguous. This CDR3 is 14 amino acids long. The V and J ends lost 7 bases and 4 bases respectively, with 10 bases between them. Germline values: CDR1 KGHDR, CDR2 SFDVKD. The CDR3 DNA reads TGTGCCACCAGGCCCCGAAGCGGGGCCAACGTCCTGACTTTC. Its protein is CATRPRSGANVLTF.

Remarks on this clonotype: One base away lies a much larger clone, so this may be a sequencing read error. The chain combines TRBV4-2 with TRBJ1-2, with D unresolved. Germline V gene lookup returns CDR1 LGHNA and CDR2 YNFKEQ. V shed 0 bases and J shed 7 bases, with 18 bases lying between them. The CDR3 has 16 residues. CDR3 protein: CASSQDVSAGPGGYTF. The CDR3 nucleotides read TGTGCCAGCAGCCAAGACGTCAGTGCAGGTCCTGGTGGCTACACCTTC.

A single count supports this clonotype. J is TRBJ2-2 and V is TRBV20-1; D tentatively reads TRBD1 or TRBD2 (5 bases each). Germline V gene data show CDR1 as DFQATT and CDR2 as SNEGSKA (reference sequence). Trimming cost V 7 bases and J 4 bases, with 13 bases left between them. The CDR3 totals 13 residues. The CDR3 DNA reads TGCAGTGGGCACAGTGGGACCACCGGGGAGCTGTTTTTT. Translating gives CSGHSGTTGELFF.

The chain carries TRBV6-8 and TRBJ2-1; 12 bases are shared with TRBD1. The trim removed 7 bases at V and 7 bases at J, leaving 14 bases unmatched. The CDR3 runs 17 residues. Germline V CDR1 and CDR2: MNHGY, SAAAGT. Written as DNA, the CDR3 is TGTGCCAGCATTCGTTTCTATGGGGACAGGGGGCCGAATGAGCAGTTCTTC. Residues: CASIRFYGDRGPNEQFF.

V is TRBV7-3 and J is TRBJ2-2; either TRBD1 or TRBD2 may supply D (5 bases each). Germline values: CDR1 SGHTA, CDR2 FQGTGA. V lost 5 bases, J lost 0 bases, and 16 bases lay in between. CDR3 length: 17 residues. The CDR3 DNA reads TGTGCCAGCAGCCCCTACGAGGGGACGGCGAACACCGGGGAGCTGTTTTTT. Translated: CASSPYEGTANTGELFF.

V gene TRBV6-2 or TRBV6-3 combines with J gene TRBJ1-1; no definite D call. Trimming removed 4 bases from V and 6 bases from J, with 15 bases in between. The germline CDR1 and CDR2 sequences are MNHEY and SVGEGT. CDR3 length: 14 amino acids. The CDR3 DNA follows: TGTGCCAGCAGTTCAAACAGAGAATTGGCTGAAGCTTTCTTT. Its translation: CASSSNRELAEAFF.

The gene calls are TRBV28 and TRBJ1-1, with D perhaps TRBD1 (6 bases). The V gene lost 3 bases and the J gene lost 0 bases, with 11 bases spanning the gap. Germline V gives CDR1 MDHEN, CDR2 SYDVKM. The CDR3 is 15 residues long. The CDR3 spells CASSFQGMVNTEAFF. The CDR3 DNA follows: TGTGCCAGCAGTTTTCAGGGGATGGTGAACACTGAAGCTTTCTTT.

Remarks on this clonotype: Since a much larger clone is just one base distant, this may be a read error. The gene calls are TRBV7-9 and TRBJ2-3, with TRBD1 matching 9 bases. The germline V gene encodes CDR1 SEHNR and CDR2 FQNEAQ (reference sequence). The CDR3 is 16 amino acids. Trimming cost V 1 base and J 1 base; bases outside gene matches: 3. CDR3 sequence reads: CASSLVGQGGTDTQYF. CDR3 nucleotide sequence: TGTGCCAGCAGCTTAGTGGGACAGGGCGGCACAGATACGCAGTATTTT.

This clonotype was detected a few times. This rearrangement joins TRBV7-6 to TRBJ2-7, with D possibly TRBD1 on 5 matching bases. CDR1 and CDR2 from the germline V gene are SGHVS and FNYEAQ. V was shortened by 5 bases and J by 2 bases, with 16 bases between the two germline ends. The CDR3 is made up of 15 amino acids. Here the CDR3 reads CASSPEGAATYEQYF. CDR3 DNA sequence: TGTGCCAGCAGCCCCGAAGGGGCAGCTACCTACGAGCAGTACTTC.

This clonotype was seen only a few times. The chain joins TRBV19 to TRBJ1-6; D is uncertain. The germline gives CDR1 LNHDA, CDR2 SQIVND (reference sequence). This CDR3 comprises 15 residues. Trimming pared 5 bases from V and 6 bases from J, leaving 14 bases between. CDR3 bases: TGTGCCAGTAGTCCAGGCGGGTGGTCTAATTCACCCCTCCACTTT. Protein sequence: CASSPGGWSNSPLHF.

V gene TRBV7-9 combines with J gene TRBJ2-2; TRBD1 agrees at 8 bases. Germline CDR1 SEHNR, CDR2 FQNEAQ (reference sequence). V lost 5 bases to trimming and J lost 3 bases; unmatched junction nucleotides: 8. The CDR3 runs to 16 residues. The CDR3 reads CASSDRQGPHTGELFF. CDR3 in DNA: TGTGCCAGCAGCGATAGACAGGGGCCCCACACCGGGGAGCTGTTTTTT. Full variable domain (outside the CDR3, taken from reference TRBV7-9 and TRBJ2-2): DTGVSQNPRHKITKRGQNVTFRCDPISEHNRLYWYRQTLGQGPEFLTYFQNEAQLEKSRLLSDRFSAERPKGSFSTLEIQRTEQGDSAMYLCASSDRQGPHTGELFFGEGSRLTVL.

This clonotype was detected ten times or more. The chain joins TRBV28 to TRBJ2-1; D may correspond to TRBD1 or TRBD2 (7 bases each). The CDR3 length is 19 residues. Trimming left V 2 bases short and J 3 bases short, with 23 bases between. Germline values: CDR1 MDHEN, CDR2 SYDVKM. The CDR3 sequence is CASSLTGDLAGVNYNEQFF. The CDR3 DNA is TGTGCCAGCAGTTTAACAGGGGACCTCGCGGGGGTCAACTACAATGAGCAGTTCTTC.

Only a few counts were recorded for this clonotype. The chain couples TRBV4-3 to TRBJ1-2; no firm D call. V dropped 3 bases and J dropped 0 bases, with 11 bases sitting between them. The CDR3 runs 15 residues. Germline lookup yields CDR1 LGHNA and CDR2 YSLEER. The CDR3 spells CASSQRIRANYGYTF. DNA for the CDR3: TGCGCCAGCAGCCAGAGAATCCGAGCTAACTATGGCTACACCTTC.